Following are 18 T cell receptor beta chains from one sample sequenced in a study of Ad26.COV2.S vaccination and SARS-CoV-2 variants. Sequencing used immunoSEQ multiplex PCR; TCRdb keeps in-frame clones, though not all of them. In the table there are fewer than 100,000 clones, roughly 84% of which are singletons. Sequences were derived from peripheral blood, sampled after recovery from COVID-19. Source of these receptors: a human donor who had recovered from COVID-19.

The chain joins TRBV15 to TRBJ1-1; no definite D call. Trimming pared 4 bases from V and 1 base from J, leaving 10 bases between. Germline V gives CDR1 LNHNV, CDR2 YYDKDF (reference sequence). CDR3 length: 14 amino acids. Written as DNA, the CDR3 is TGTGCCACCAGCATGGTCGGGGAGAACACTGAAGCTTTCTTT. Translated: CATSMVGENTEAFF.

This sequence joins TRBV29-1 and TRBJ2-7; 9 nucleotides agree with TRBD2. CDR1 and CDR2 (germline): SQVTM, ANQGSEA. The CDR3 totals 14 residues. The ends lost 4 bases at V and 6 bases at J; junction bases unmatched: 10. DNA of the CDR3: TGCAGCGTTGCGGTAGCGGGAGCGGTTAGCGAGCAGTACTTC. Amino acid sequence: CSVAVAGAVSEQYF.

This clone was counted only a few times. The chain employs TRBV7-8 and TRBJ2-7, with a tentative D call TRBD1 (5 bases). Trimming shortened V by 7 bases and J by 7 bases, and 11 bases separated the two germline ends. Germline CDR1 and CDR2: SGHVS and FQNEAQ. The CDR3 is 11 residues long. This CDR3 reads CASIGAREQYF. CDR3 DNA sequence: TGTGCCAGCATTGGGGCGCGGGAGCAGTACTTC. Together with reference TRBV7-8 and TRBJ2-7, the CDR3 gives the full variable domain: GAGVSQSPRYKVAKRGQDVALRCDPISGHVSLFWYQQALGQGPEFLTYFQNEAQLDKSGLPSDRFFAERPEGSVSTLKIQRTQQEDSAVYLCASIGAREQYFGPGTRLTVT.

The chain combines TRBV11-3 with TRBJ2-1, with D unclear. This CDR3 contains 12 residues. Per the germline V gene, CDR1 is SGHNT and CDR2 is YENEEA. Trimming left V 8 bases short and J 8 bases short, with 13 bases between. The CDR3: CASGPYTDEQFF. The CDR3 nucleotides read TGTGCCAGCGGCCCTTATACGGATGAGCAGTTCTTC.

The table lists this clone with a count of one. The V gene is TRBV5-1, the J gene TRBJ2-3; D is undetermined. There are 15 residues in the CDR3. Per germline, CDR1 SGHRS and CDR2 YFSETQ. Trimming removed 2 bases from V and 1 base from J, with 11 bases in between. This CDR3 is CASSLGRSGTDTQYF. DNA for the CDR3: TGCGCCAGCAGCTTAGGAAGGAGCGGCACAGATACGCAGTATTTT.

The chain recombines TRBV19 with TRBJ1-6, with TRBD1 matching over 7 bases. Germline values: CDR1 LNHDA, CDR2 SQIVND (reference sequence). Germline trimming cut 1 base from V and 5 bases from J; bases unmatched to any gene: 8. The CDR3 runs to 17 residues. CDR3 coding DNA: TGTGCCAGTAGTATAGGCCCCCCCAGGGGGGATAATTCACCCCTCCACTTT. Amino acid sequence: CASSIGPPRGDNSPLHF.

There are a few counts of this clone. The rearrangement joins TRBV7-9 to TRBJ2-7; D uncertain. CDR3 length: 11 amino acids. The germline V gene has CDR1 SEHNR and CDR2 FQNEAQ (reference sequence). Trimming took 5 bases from V and 4 from J, leaving 6 bases between them. CDR3 residues: CASSQQYEQYF. DNA of the CDR3: TGTGCCAGCAGCCAACAATACGAGCAGTACTTC.

The V call is TRBV11-2, the J call TRBJ1-6; TRBD1 is a possible D gene (5 bases). There are 15 residues in the CDR3. V gave up 3 bases and J gave up 6 bases, with 12 bases separating them. Germline CDR1 reads SGHAT; CDR2 reads FQNNGV. The CDR3 loop is CASSFPAGGNSPLHF. In DNA, the CDR3 is TGTGCCAGCAGCTTTCCCGCGGGGGGTAATTCACCCCTCCACTTT. The full variable domain, its missing parts supplied by reference TRBV11-2 and TRBJ1-6, is EAGVAQSPRYKIIEKRQSVAFWCNPISGHATLYWYQQILGQGPKLLIQFQNNGVVDDSQLPKDRFSAERLKGVDSTLKIQPAKLEDSAVYLCASSFPAGGNSPLHFGNGTRLTVT.

This clone was recorded once. The rearrangement uses TRBV5-1 and TRBJ2-2; TRBD2 aligns across 7 bases. The junction had 12 bases not matched to a gene; V was cut back by 4 bases and J by 6 bases. The CDR3 sequence is 16 residues long. CDR1 is SGHRS, CDR2 YFSETQ, per germline. The CDR3 loop is CASSQLGSGLAGELFF. The CDR3 coding sequence is TGCGCCAGCAGCCAGCTTGGTAGCGGGCTAGCCGGGGAGCTGTTTTTT.

The rearrangement links TRBV7-6 to TRBJ2-7; no definite D call. There are 14 residues in the CDR3. V lost 4 bases and J lost 5, with 15 bases in between. CDR1 and CDR2 from the germline V gene are SGHVS and FNYEAQ. CDR3 amino acids: CASSYRQRSHEQYF. The CDR3 nucleotides are TGTGCCAGCAGCTACCGACAAAGGTCTCACGAGCAGTACTTC.

The chain combines TRBV27 with TRBJ2-5, with D hard to call. From germline, CDR1 is MNHEY and CDR2 SMNVEV (reference sequence). Trimming took 5 bases from V and 4 from J, leaving 17 bases between them. CDR3 length: 15 residues. In DNA, the CDR3 is TGTGCCAGCAGTCCCTGGACCCTCCGAGGAGAGACCCAGTACTTC. Protein sequence: CASSPWTLRGETQYF.

A single count supports this clone. The chain has TRBV2 and TRBJ2-1; 9 nucleotides align to TRBD1. Germline V gives CDR1 SNHLY, CDR2 FYNNEI. This CDR3 contains 18 residues. The V and J ends lost 5 bases and 1 base, in that order; junction bases with no gene match: 12. This chain's CDR3 is CASSYPTGQGPSYNEQFF. The CDR3 region has the DNA TGTGCCAGCAGTTATCCTACGGGACAGGGCCCTTCCTACAATGAGCAGTTCTTC.

The V call is TRBV28, the J call TRBJ1-5; the match to TRBD1 covers 7 bases. The junction had 10 bases not matched to a gene; V was cut back by 5 bases and J by 0 bases. CDR1 is MDHEN, CDR2 SYDVKM, per germline. The CDR3 spans 17 residues. CDR3 sequence reads: CASSLLPTGYSNQPQHF. DNA for the CDR3: TGTGCCAGCAGTCTGTTACCGACAGGGTATAGCAATCAGCCCCAGCATTTT.

This clone was picked up one time. V gene TRBV24-1 combines with J gene TRBJ1-5, with a tentative D call TRBD1 (6 bases). The germline V gene encodes CDR1 KGHDR and CDR2 SFDVKD. Trimming removed 3 bases at V and 0 bases at J, with 11 bases between. The CDR3 has 16 amino acids. The CDR3 here is CATSDNGQLSNQPQHF. CDR3 coding DNA: TGTGCCACCAGTGATAACGGACAGCTTAGCAATCAGCCCCAGCATTTT.

The chain combines TRBV18 with TRBJ2-3; 8 bases agree with TRBD1. V was pared by 1 base and J by 3 bases, with 6 bases of the junction left unmatched. From germline, CDR1 is KGHSH and CDR2 LQKENI. The CDR3 sequence is 16 residues long. The CDR3 region has the DNA TGTGCCAGCTCACCACGAGGAAACAGGGGGACAGATACGCAGTATTTT. It is translated as CASSPRGNRGTDTQYF.

The chain combines TRBV6-5 with TRBJ2-5; the match to TRBD1 covers 8 bases. The CDR3 is 13 residues long. Trimming cost V 6 bases and J 4 bases; bases outside gene matches: 4. The V gene's germline CDR1 is MNHEY and CDR2 SVGAGI. This CDR3 is CASRQTGVETQYF. CDR3 in DNA: TGTGCCAGCAGGCAGACAGGGGTAGAGACCCAGTACTTC.

The table lists this clone with a count of one. This rearrangement joins TRBV11-2 to TRBJ2-1; D is unresolved. Trimming removed 1 base from V and 4 bases from J, with 2 bases in between. Germline V gives CDR1 SGHAT, CDR2 FQNNGV. The CDR3 spans 12 residues. The CDR3 DNA sequence: TGTGCCAGCAGCTTAGGGTACAATGAGCAGTTCTTC. As protein: CASSLGYNEQFF.

This chain connects TRBV7-9 to TRBJ2-7; D perhaps matches TRBD1 (6 bases). V lost 4 bases and J 0 bases, leaving 13 bases between the germline ends. The CDR3 loop spans 15 amino acids. Germline loops: CDR1 SEHNR, CDR2 FQNEAQ (reference sequence). CDR3 sequence: CASSSGQLSSYEQYF. The CDR3 nucleotides are TGTGCCAGCAGCTCCGGACAGCTGAGCTCCTACGAGCAGTACTTC.